A selection of T cell receptor beta chains follows, all from one sample in a study of shared clonotypes between healthy human individuals. Repertoires were generated with immunoSEQ multiplex PCR, while TCRdb's copy carries only in-frame clones and drops some. The sample records some 1,400,000 clones, 95% to 97% being singletons. Sample: naive CD4+ T cells sorted from blood. The receptor source for this set is a man aged 25-45 years in good health. Each CDR3 is given with its conserved first and last residue. Fields, in order: J gene, V gene, clone size, D gene, CDR3 DNA, CDR3 protein. The D gene is left open where the match is weak. Clone size is shown for a subset of rows, as once, few, many or a class of expanded clone.

>TRBJ2-7|TRBV5-1|.|.
TGCGCCAGCAGCTTGGGAGAGCAAGGGGCCGAGCAGTACTTC
CASSLGEQGAEQYF
>TRBJ2-1|TRBV29-1|.|.
TGCAGCGTTGGGGCCTCGCGGGGAGGGGGAAATGAGCAGTTCTTC
CSVGASRGGGNEQFF
>TRBJ2-3|TRBV29-1|.|TRBD2
TGCAGCCAAGGGACTAGCGGGATGGATACGCAGTATTTT
CSQGTSGMDTQYF
>TRBJ1-1|TRBV5-1|.|.
TGCGCCAGCAGCCCCGACAGACCCTTGAACACTGAAGCTTTCTTT
CASSPDRPLNTEAFF
>TRBJ1-5|TRBV7-2|.|.
TGTGCCAGCAGCGTTACCGGGAGGGTCGGTCAGCCCCAGCATTTT
CASSVTGRVGQPQHF
>TRBJ1-2|TRBV7-2|.|TRBD1
TGTGCCAGCAGCGTCCCGGGACAGGTCTACTATGGCTACACCTTC
CASSVPGQVYYGYTF
>TRBJ2-5|TRBV5-4|.|.
TGTGCCAGCAGCCATAAATCCGGGAGCGGGGAGACCCAGTACTTC
CASSHKSGSGETQYF
>TRBJ2-6|TRBV14|once|.
TGTGCCAGCAGCCGGCCTGGCTCTGGGGCCAACGTCCTGACTTTC
CASSRPGSGANVLTF
>TRBJ2-2|TRBV4-2|.|TRBD1
TGTGCCAGCAGCCAAGATTTCTGGGACAGGGGTAGGACTAGCTCAAACACCGGGGAGCTGTTTTTT
CASSQDFWDRGRTSSNTGELFF
>TRBJ2-1|TRBV5-1|.|.
TGCGCCAGCAGCCTCGGGACACAAGGCAATGAGCAGTTCTTC
CASSLGTQGNEQFF
>TRBJ2-2|TRBV5-1|.|.
TGCGCCAGCAGCTTGATTCAGCCTAGGGTTTCCGGGGAGCTGTTTTTT
CASSLIQPRVSGELFF